This T cell receptor (beta chain) was recovered during a study of cytotoxic CD8 clonotypes in ibrutinib-treated CLL. As for the study in general: Among patients, some 24 responded partially and 2 completely; about 14 then stayed remitted and around 12 progressed after median about six years. General study points: Rising at ibrutinib response, clonality subsequently fell back toward baseline at progression. Clonality measured at baseline exceeded age-matched healthy donors, tracking circulating CD8+ T-cell counts. On treatment, the uncommon public clonotypes contracted or remained stable.

Germline V lookup: CDR1 SGHAT, CDR2 FQNNGV. CDR3 length: 14 residues. V lost 1 base to trimming and J lost 2 bases, with 9 bases between them. Note on this clone: Its antigen is unknown.

Using immunoSEQ multiplex PCR, the repertoire was profiled, and TCRdb retains in-frame clones only, with some absent. The sample lists roughly 220,000 clones; just over 70% were seen once. This sequence was found in a human donor with chronic lymphocytic leukemia. V is TRBV11-2 and J is TRBJ2-7, with D possibly matching TRBD2 (6 bases). This material consisted of PBMCs, taken after 12 months of ibrutinib treatment. The CDR3 region has the DNA TGTGCCAGCAGCTTAGGGCGGGGTACCTACGAGCAGTACTTC. Its translation: CASSLGRGTYEQYF.